These 6 T cell receptor beta chains originate from one sample sequenced in a study of sequential checkpoint blockade in melanoma. Treatment defined: randomized to nivolumab then ipilimumab (arm A) or the reverse (arm B). The data were produced by immunoSEQ multiplex PCR, yet TCRdb's version contains in-frame clones alone and is incomplete. Here the sample spans 4,000 or so clones, less than 30% being singletons. The specimen comprised tumor tissue (inferred from file names), sampled from a patient given nivolumab and ipilimumab in sequence. All receptors derive from a human donor with melanoma.

The V and J genes are TRBV18 and TRBJ1-2, with D uncertain. V was trimmed by 3 bases and J by 2 bases, leaving 7 bases between them. The CDR3 is 13 amino acids. Germline V lookup: CDR1 KGHSH, CDR2 LQKENI. The DNA for the CDR3 is TGTGCCAGCTCACCCGGACGGAACTATGGCTACACCTTC. Translated: CASSPGRNYGYTF.

The chain employs TRBV18 and TRBJ2-7; tentatively, D is TRBD1 or TRBD2 (5 bases each). Trimming stripped 3 bases from V and 9 bases from J, with 15 bases between. The length of the CDR3 is 13 residues. The germline gives CDR1 KGHSH, CDR2 LQKENI. The CDR3 region is CASSPTAAEVQYF. DNA of the CDR3: TGTGCCAGCTCACCGACAGCCGCGGAGGTGCAGTACTTC.

As DNA, the CDR3 is TGTGCCAGCTCTCTGACGGGACAGACCTCCTACGAGCAGTACTTC. Translation: CASSLTGQTSYEQYF. The chain is built from TRBV18 and TRBJ2-7; TRBD1 matches 7 bases. The CDR3 consists of 15 residues. Trimming cost V 6 bases and J 0 bases; bases outside gene matches: 8. Germline CDR1 KGHSH, CDR2 LQKENI.

There are a few counts of this clone. The gene calls are TRBV28 and TRBJ2-1; D perhaps matches TRBD2 (5 bases). The CDR3 is 15 amino acids. Germline V gene lookup returns CDR1 MDHEN and CDR2 SYDVKM. V lost 6 bases, J lost 2 bases, and 14 bases lay in between. CDR3 amino acids: CASSPPGLTYNEQFF. Here the CDR3 DNA reads TGTGCCAGCAGCCCACCCGGACTGACCTACAATGAGCAGTTCTTC.

The genes are TRBV6-7 and TRBJ1-1; no reliable D call. TRBV6-7 is flagged as an ORF with uncertain function. V was trimmed by 6 bases and J by 8 bases, leaving 10 bases between them. The CDR3 is 11 amino acids. Here the CDR3 reads CASSPGREAFF. The CDR3 nucleotides are TGTGCCAGCAGCCCGGGGAGGGAAGCTTTCTTT.

The chain has TRBV19 and TRBJ1-1; TRBD1 is a possible D gene (6 bases). CDR1 and CDR2 from the germline V gene are LNHDA and SQIVND (reference sequence). There are 17 residues in the CDR3. V was trimmed by 2 bases and J by 0 bases, leaving 16 bases between them. DNA for the CDR3: TGTGCCAGTAGTATAACGGTCGTGCGGGGGCTGAACACTGAAGCTTTCTTT. It specifies CASSITVVRGLNTEAFF. The full variable domain, rest sourced from reference TRBV19 and TRBJ1-1, is DGGITQSPKYLFRKEGQNVTLSCEQNLNHDAMYWYRQDPGQGLRLIYYSQIVNDFQKGDIAEGYSVSREKKESFPLTVTSAQKNPTAFYLCASSITVVRGLNTEAFFGQGTRLTVV.